Described below is a single T cell receptor (beta chain) sequence and its context. This entry comes from a study of blood T cell repertoires in COVID-19. Trimming took 2 bases from V and 1 from J, leaving 17 bases between them. CDR3 size: 17 residues. Germline CDR1 reads SGHAT; CDR2 reads FQNNGV. The protocol was immunoSEQ multiplex PCR, while the TCRdb copy is restricted to in-frame clones and leaves out a portion. The sample consists of a few hundred thousand clones, about 88% of them appearing once. Cohorts were assigned according to the clinical history that participants reported. The rearrangement links TRBV11-2 to TRBJ1-1; no clear D gene. Input material: PBMCs or T cells enriched from blood (not recorded which). The sequence was obtained from a woman aged 40 to 50 who had recovered from COVID-19. CDR3 region: CASSLHRQVVPNTEAFF. CDR3 in DNA: TGTGCCAGCAGCTTACACCGGCAGGTGGTTCCGAACACTGAAGCTTTCTTT.